A single sample gave rise to the 26 T cell receptor beta chains below, sequenced in a study of T cells in Graves' hyperthyroidism and ophthalmopathy. Authors of the study amplified TCR beta CDR3 regions from RNA transcripts. HTBI primers were the set used in a first-round RT-PCR of the TCR CDR3. TCRdb itself ran the multiplex PCR reads through MiXCR, one entry per CDR3 protein. The sample includes about 500,000 distinct CDR3 sequences, around 15% seen only once; the top ten take around a sixth. The sample consisted of blood. These receptors all come from a young woman with Graves' hyperthyroidism.

This clonotype was detected only a few times. V gene TRBV20-1 combines with J gene TRBJ2-3; D gene unclear. The CDR3 consists of 14 residues. Trimming removed 0 bases from V and 6 bases from J, with 13 bases in between. Looked up from germline, CDR1 is DFQATT and CDR2 is SNEGSKA (reference sequence). The CDR3 is CSARDLGVQDTQYF. For the CDR3, the DNA is TGCAGTGCTAGAGATCTAGGCGTACAGGATACGCAGTATTTT.

This clonotype has ten or more counts. The CDR3: CSARAAGGTDTQYF. In DNA, the CDR3 is TGCAGTGCTAGAGCAGCGGGAGGAACAGATACGCAGTATTTT. The genes are TRBV20-1 and TRBJ2-3, with TRBD2 matching 9 bases. Germline CDR1 is DFQATT and CDR2 is SNEGSKA (reference sequence). V lost 1 base to trimming and J lost 3 bases; unmatched junction nucleotides: 2. CDR3 length: 14 residues.

The genes are TRBV6-1 and TRBJ1-6; 9 bases line up with TRBD1. Unmatched junction bases numbered 10, after V lost 8 bases and J lost 11 bases. Germline values: CDR1 MNHNS, CDR2 SASEGT. This CDR3 has 14 residues. CDR3 nucleotides: TGTGCCAGCCAAAGCCGGGACAGGGCGACACCCCTCCACTTT. Amino acids: CASQSRDRATPLHF.

The rearrangement links TRBV5-4 to TRBJ2-3; 12 bases agree with TRBD1. Germline V CDR1 and CDR2: SGHNT, YYREEE (reference sequence). V shed 4 bases, J shed 4 bases, and the junction held 16 bases outside the gene matches. The CDR3 spans 19 residues. The CDR3 protein is CASSARVGTGGYNSDTQYF. CDR3 nucleotide sequence: TGTGCCAGCAGCGCCCGGGTGGGGACAGGGGGCTATAACTCAGATACGCAGTATTTT. The complete variable domain, with remaining parts taken from reference TRBV5-4 and TRBJ2-3, reads ETGVTQSPTHLIKTRGQQVTLRCSSQSGHNTVSWYQQALGQGPQFIFQYYREEENGRGNFPPRFSGLQFPNYSSELNVNALELDDSALYLCASSARVGTGGYNSDTQYFGPGTRLTVL.

This clonotype was recorded a few times. This chain links TRBV9 with TRBJ1-1, with D possibly TRBD1 on 5 matching bases. The germline CDR1 and CDR2 sequences are SGDLS and YYNGEE. The CDR3 sequence is 13 residues long. With 3 bases removed from V and 10 bases from J, the gap between germline ends came to 16 bases. CDR3: CASSASPQGAAFF. Written as DNA, the CDR3 is TGTGCCAGCAGCGCCTCGCCTCAGGGTGCAGCTTTCTTT. Full variable domain (remainder filled in from reference TRBV9 and TRBJ1-1): DSGVTQTPKHLITATGQRVTLRCSPRSGDLSVYWYQQSLDQGLQFLIQYYNGEERAKGNILERFSAQQFPDLHSELNLSSLELGDSALYFCASSASPQGAAFFGQGTRLTVV.

The sample holds many counts of this clonotype. A junction end diverges from the germline sequence, so it may reflect a read error. This sequence joins TRBV5-1 and TRBJ2-1; D remains ambiguous. This CDR3 is built from 11 residues. The germline CDR1 and CDR2 sequences are SGHRS and YFSETQ. CDR3 region: CASSDYNEQFF. In DNA, the CDR3 is TGTGCCAGCAGTGACTACAATGAGCAGTTCTTC.

This clonotype has ten or more counts. This sequence joins TRBV12-3 or TRBV12-4 and TRBJ2-5; tentative D call: TRBD1 (5 bases). The CDR3 consists of 14 residues. Trimming cost V 6 bases and J 5 bases, with 16 bases left between them. The DNA for the CDR3 is TGTGCCAGCAGCCCGTCAGGGCCAAAGGAGACCCAGTACTTC. Amino acid sequence: CASSPSGPKETQYF.

The table lists this clonotype with a few counts. This chain joins TRBV12-3 or TRBV12-4 and TRBJ1-2, with 7 bases identical to TRBD1. With V trimmed by 5 bases and J by 5 bases, 11 bases remained unmatched. The CDR3 runs 15 residues. CDR3 protein: CASSLKGGAGYGYTF. The DNA of the CDR3 is TGTGCCAGCAGTCTGAAAGGGGGCGCGGGATATGGCTACACCTTC.

In its sample, this clonotype was seen a few times. The CDR3 sequence: CASSFSRATNEKLFF. The CDR3 bases are TGTGCCAGCAGTTTCAGCAGGGCAACTAATGAAAAACTGTTTTTT. V and J are TRBV27 and TRBJ1-4; tentatively, D is TRBD1 (5 bases). The CDR3 sequence is 15 residues long. Germline loops: CDR1 MNHEY, CDR2 SMNVEV (reference sequence). V was clipped by 3 bases and J by 0 bases, with 8 bases between them.

V is TRBV6-9 and J is TRBJ1-5; weak D call: TRBD1 (5 bases). CDR1 is MNHGY, CDR2 SVAAGI, per germline. CDR3 length: 14 residues. V dropped 4 bases and J dropped 0 bases, with 7 bases sitting between them. CDR3 in DNA: TGTGCCAGCAGTTCGACAGATAGCAATCAGCCCCAGCATTTT. Its protein is CASSSTDSNQPQHF.

This clonotype showed up many times. The J gene is TRBJ1-1, the V gene TRBV12-3 or TRBV12-4, with D possibly being TRBD1 (5 bases). The CDR3 loop spans 14 amino acids. The ends were cut back, 5 bases at V and 0 bases at J, with 10 bases in the middle. The CDR3, as DNA: TGTGCCAGCAGTCCCCCGGGGGTGAACACTGAAGCTTTCTTT. It yields the protein CASSPPGVNTEAFF.

V gene TRBV6-4 combines with J gene TRBJ1-6; the D is unclear. The germline CDR1 and CDR2 sequences are MRHNA and SNTAGT. V was clipped by 3 bases and J by 7 bases, with 22 bases between them. The CDR3 is 18 amino acids. In nucleotides, the CDR3 is TGTGCCAGCAGTGAATCCCCCCCAGCAGTGGTCCTGAATTCACCCCTCCACTTT. Its translation: CASSESPPAVVLNSPLHF.

The chain uses TRBV3-1 and TRBJ2-5; 8 nucleotides match TRBD2. The CDR3 has 14 residues. Germline V gives CDR1 LGHDT, CDR2 YNNKEL (reference sequence). V gave up 8 bases and J gave up 7 bases; unmatched junction bases: 12. Here the CDR3 reads CASGRGLGPGTQYF. The CDR3 DNA follows: TGTGCCAGCGGCCGGGGACTAGGCCCAGGGACCCAGTACTTC.

V gene TRBV9 combines with J gene TRBJ2-1; 9 bases align to TRBD2. The length of the CDR3 is 16 residues. Looked up from germline, CDR1 is SGDLS and CDR2 is YYNGEE. J gave up 6 bases and V 0 bases, and 7 bases lay outside the gene matches. DNA for the CDR3: TGTGCCAGCAGCGTAGCTATGCGGGAGGGGGTCAATGAGCAGTTCTTC. Translation gives CASSVAMREGVNEQFF.

This sequence joins TRBV29-1 and TRBJ2-4; tentatively, D is TRBD2 (7 bases). The germline CDR1 and CDR2 sequences are SQVTM and ANQGSEA. The CDR3 length is 17 residues. V was cut by 1 base and J by 3 bases, with 19 bases left in between. CDR3 DNA: TGCAGCGTTGAAGGGGAGGGGGACGGTCGAGTCAAAAACATTCAGTACTTC. It encodes CSVEGEGDGRVKNIQYF.

This clonotype was detected a few times. The V and J genes are TRBV4-1 and TRBJ2-1; 8 nucleotides align to TRBD2. The CDR3 is 18 residues long. Looked up from germline, CDR1 is MGHRA and CDR2 is YSYEKL. The V gene end was trimmed by 0 bases and the J gene end by 3 bases; junction bases not matched to a gene: 10. CDR3 sequence (DNA): TGCGCCAGCAGCCAAGATAGTGGGACTAGTAGTATCTACAATGAGCAGTTCTTC. This codes for CASSQDSGTSSIYNEQFF.

This clonotype showed up just a few times. As DNA, the CDR3 is TGTGCCAGCAGTCCCGCCAGCGAGACCCAGTACTTC. Translation gives CASSPASETQYF. The J gene is TRBJ2-5, the V gene TRBV12-3 or TRBV12-4; D not resolved. V was cut by 5 bases and J by 5 bases, with 9 bases left in between. CDR3 length equals 12 residues.

The chain joins TRBV7-2 to TRBJ2-5; 15 bases map to TRBD2. Unmatched junction bases numbered 6, after V lost 8 bases and J lost 2 bases. Germline CDR1 is SGHTA and CDR2 is FQGNSA. The CDR3 sequence is 16 residues long. The CDR3 nucleotides read TGTGCCAGCCGGACTAGCGGGGGGGCTTATCAAGAGACCCAGTACTTC. Translation: CASRTSGGAYQETQYF.

In its sample, this clonotype was seen a few times. The rearrangement links TRBV12-3 or TRBV12-4 to TRBJ2-2; D is unclear. The CDR3 loop spans 17 amino acids. Trimming took 3 bases from V and 3 from J, leaving 17 bases between them. CDR3 loop: CASSFELLGSYTGELFF. CDR3 coding DNA: TGTGCCAGCAGTTTCGAGTTATTGGGCAGCTACACCGGGGAGCTGTTTTTT.

This clonotype was counted a few times. The genes are TRBV12-3 or TRBV12-4 and TRBJ2-5, with TRBD2 matching over 10 bases. J lost 7 bases, V lost 4 bases, and 9 bases had no gene match. This CDR3 is 15 amino acids long. CDR3 DNA: TGTGCCAGCAGTTCGGTGACTAGCGGGTCAGGGACCCAGTACTTC. Translated: CASSSVTSGSGTQYF.

This clonotype showed up just a few times. The chain's CDR3 is CASRIRLAGGSTGELFF. The CDR3 DNA follows: TGTGCCAGCAGGATAAGGCTAGCGGGAGGGAGCACCGGGGAGCTGTTTTTT. The chain joins TRBV11-2 to TRBJ2-2, with TRBD2 matching 12 bases. After removal of 6 bases from V and 4 bases from J, the junction contained 9 bases not matched to a gene. The germline CDR1 and CDR2 sequences are SGHAT and FQNNGV. This CDR3 comprises 17 residues.

CDR3 nucleotide sequence: TGTGCCACCAGTGATTTGCCCTCGGGACATTTGAACACCGGGGAGCTGTTTTTT. Residues: CATSDLPSGHLNTGELFF. The V and J genes are TRBV24-1 and TRBJ2-2, with D possibly TRBD1 on 6 matching bases. V lost 0 bases to trimming and J lost 1 base, with 14 bases between them. Per germline, CDR1 KGHDR and CDR2 SFDVKD. The CDR3 spans 18 residues.

This clonotype turned up a few times. Written as DNA, the CDR3 is TGTGCCTGGGGAGGGGTCGAGCAGTACTTC. This encodes CAWGGVEQYF. The chain joins TRBV30 to TRBJ2-7, with a weak D call TRBD2 (6 bases). V was cut by 5 bases and J by 6 bases, with 8 bases left in between. Germline assignment: CDR1 GTSNPN and CDR2 SVGIG (reference sequence). The CDR3 runs 10 residues.

This clonotype was seen repeatedly, ten times or more. The J gene is TRBJ2-5, the V gene TRBV7-9; TRBD2 aligns across 7 bases. Per the germline V gene, CDR1 is SEHNR and CDR2 is FQNEAQ (reference sequence). The CDR3 contains 15 residues. After removal of 5 bases from V and 7 bases from J, the junction contained 13 bases not matched to a gene. CDR3 bases: TGTGCCAGCAGCGCTCCCGGGACTACCTCGGGGACCCAGTACTTC. The encoded protein is CASSAPGTTSGTQYF. Looking up the rest from reference TRBV7-9 and TRBJ2-5 gives the full variable domain: DTGVSQNPRHKITKRGQNVTFRCDPISEHNRLYWYRQTLGQGPEFLTYFQNEAQLEKSRLLSDRFSAERPKGSFSTLEIQRTEQGDSAMYLCASSAPGTTSGTQYFGPGTRLLVL.

In this sample, this clonotype turned up a few times. The chain has TRBV5-6 and TRBJ1-6, with a weak D call TRBD1 (6 bases). CDR3 length: 16 amino acids. Germline values: CDR1 SGHDT, CDR2 YYEEEE. V was clipped by 0 bases and J by 7 bases, with 14 bases between them. The CDR3, as DNA: TGTGCCAGCAGCTTGGCACCCCCAGGGGCAAATTCACCCCTCCACTTT. It is translated as CASSLAPPGANSPLHF.

V gene TRBV18 combines with J gene TRBJ2-5; 10 bases fit TRBD2. The CDR3 loop spans 16 amino acids. Trimming took 0 bases from V and 5 from J; bases not matched to a gene: 6. Germline V lookup: CDR1 KGHSH, CDR2 LQKENI. CDR3: CASSPPGLAGVETQYF. As DNA, the CDR3 is TGTGCCAGCTCACCACCAGGCCTAGCGGGAGTTGAGACCCAGTACTTC.